A selection of T cell receptor beta chains follows, all from one sample in a study of PD-L1 blockade in urothelial cancer. Repertoires were generated with immunoSEQ multiplex PCR, while TCRdb's copy carries only in-frame clones and drops some. The sample lists roughly 50,000 clones, about 90% occurring once. The sequencing used PBMCs, collected around atezolizumab (anti-PD-L1) treatment. These receptors were obtained from a man in his 60s with urothelial cancer. The CDR3 runs from the conserved cysteine through the conserved F or W. Fields, in order: J gene, V gene, D gene, clone size, CDR3 protein, CDR3 DNA. A D gene is named only where the DNA matches it firmly. Rows may omit the clone size; those that give it use once, few, many or a size class.

TRBJ2-3	TRBV12-5	NA	NA	CASGLEGVTDTQYF	TGTGCTAGTGGTTTGGAAGGGGTCACAGATACGCAGTATTTT
TRBJ1-6	TRBV25-1	TRBD1	NA	CASSEGIRGPGNSPLHF	TGTGCCAGCAGTGAGGGGATCAGGGGGCCGGGTAATTCACCCCTCCACTTT
TRBJ1-1	TRBV18	TRBD1	NA	CASSPGQGYTEAFF	TGTGCCAGCTCACCGGGACAGGGCTACACTGAAGCTTTCTTT
TRBJ1-5	TRBV4-2	TRBD1	NA	CASSQEDRANQPQHF	TGTGCCAGCAGCCAAGAGGACAGGGCTAATCAGCCCCAGCATTTT
TRBJ2-5	TRBV6-5	NA	NA	CASSSSSRFEETQYF	TGTGCCAGCAGTTCTAGCAGTCGGTTCGAAGAGACCCAGTACTTC
TRBJ2-2	TRBV7-3	TRBD2	NA	CASSSTALAGRTGELFF	TGTGCCAGCAGCTCCACGGCACTAGCGGGGCGGACCGGGGAGCTGTTTTTT
TRBJ1-5	TRBV27	TRBD1	NA	CASSSPGGREPQHF	TGTGCCAGCAGTTCCCCAGGGGGTAGAGAGCCCCAGCATTTT
TRBJ2-7	TRBV5-1	NA	few	CASSYSGLPGTYEQYF	TGCGCCAGCAGCTACAGTGGTTTGCCAGGGACCTACGAGCAGTACTTC
TRBJ1-2	TRBV6-5	NA	NA	CASSYSNRGYDGYTF	TGTGCCAGCAGTTACTCGAATCGGGGTTACGATGGCTACACCTTC
TRBJ1-1	TRBV6-5	TRBD1	NA	CASSQGTVTEAFF	TGTGCCAGCAGCCAGGGGACAGTTACTGAAGCTTTCTTT
TRBJ2-7	TRBV7-6	NA	NA	CASSMGLDEQYF	TGTGCCAGCAGCATGGGACTGGACGAGCAGTACTTC
TRBJ2-7	TRBV19	TRBD2	NA	CASSIKRGAYEQYF	TGTGCCAGTAGTATAAAGCGGGGGGCCTACGAGCAGTACTTC
TRBJ1-2	TRBV15	NA	NA	CATSVSVGRNYGYTF	TGTGCCACCAGCGTCTCAGTAGGGAGAAACTATGGCTACACCTTC
TRBJ1-2	TRBV7-9	NA	NA	CASSPIWGGDYGYTF	TGTGCCAGCAGCCCGATCTGGGGGGGAGACTATGGCTACACCTTC
TRBJ1-4	TRBV6-6	NA	few	CASSFDRSREKLFF	TGTGCCAGCAGCTTTGACAGGAGTCGTGAAAAACTGTTTTTT
TRBJ2-1	TRBV18	NA	NA	CASSPTGGRGHNEQFF	TGTGCCAGCTCACCTACGGGCGGGCGGGGCCATAATGAGCAGTTCTTC
TRBJ2-1	TRBV5-1	NA	NA	CASSLAGDARGGGQFF	TGCGCCAGCAGCTTGGCTGGGGACGCCAGAGGGGGTGGGCAGTTCTTC
TRBJ1-2	TRBV11-2	TRBD1	NA	CASSLGTGNYGYTF	TGTGCCAGCAGCTTAGGGACAGGGAACTATGGCTACACCTTC
TRBJ2-7	TRBV5-6	TRBD2	NA	CASSPGAGGPNYEQYF	TGTGCCAGCAGCCCCGGGGCGGGGGGGCCGAATTACGAGCAGTACTTC
TRBJ2-3	TRBV12-5	TRBD2	NA	CASGSSGVPDTQYF	TGTGCTAGTGGTTCCAGCGGGGTCCCAGATACGCAGTATTTT
TRBJ2-5	TRBV5-8	NA	NA	CASSPGGGETQYF	TGTGCCAGCAGCCCCGGGGGAGGAGAGACCCAGTACTTC
TRBJ1-6	TRBV11-3	NA	NA	CASSLGAVNSPLHF	TGTGCCAGCAGCTTAGGAGCGGTCAATTCACCCCTCCACTTT
TRBJ2-7	TRBV19	NA	once	CASSIGGGLFYEQYF	TGTGCCAGTAGTATAGGCGGGGGCCTTTTCTACGAGCAGTACTTC
TRBJ1-4	TRBV7-6	TRBD1	once	CASSLGQGYEKLFF	TGTGCCAGCAGCCTCGGACAGGGATACGAAAAACTGTTTTTT
TRBJ2-7	TRBV6-5	TRBD2	once	CASSESGGANEQYF	TGTGCCAGCAGTGAAAGCGGGGGGGCTAACGAGCAGTACTTC
TRBJ1-1	TRBV5-4	TRBD1	NA	CASSLRGVHTEAFF	TGTGCCAGCAGCCTCAGGGGGGTCCACACTGAAGCTTTCTTT
TRBJ2-1	TRBV4-1	NA	NA	CASSLGWEQFF	TGCGCCAGCAGCCTCGGGTGGGAGCAGTTCTTC
TRBJ2-7	TRBV6-5	TRBD2	NA	CASRALGSGTYEQYF	TGTGCCAGCAGGGCCCTGGGTAGCGGGACCTACGAGCAGTACTTC
TRBJ2-2	TRBV2	NA	NA	CASSGQNTGELFF	TGTGCCAGCAGTGGGCAGAACACCGGGGAGCTGTTTTTT
TRBJ2-1	TRBV28	NA	NA	CASRSGADGGEQFF	TGTGCCAGCCGTTCAGGGGCGGACGGAGGTGAGCAGTTCTTC
TRBJ2-3	TRBV7-9	TRBD2	NA	CASSPRLAGRDTQYF	TGTGCCAGCAGCCCCCGACTAGCGGGTAGGGATACGCAGTATTTT
TRBJ2-1	TRBV14	NA	NA	CASSPRDGSSYNEQFF	TGTGCCAGCAGCCCGCGGGACGGGAGCTCCTACAATGAGCAGTTCTTC
TRBJ1-6	TRBV19	TRBD1	NA	CASGDRYNSPLHF	TGTGCCAGTGGGGACAGGTATAATTCACCCCTCCACTTT
TRBJ1-1	TRBV15	NA	NA	CATSRDRGWNTEAFF	TGTGCCACCAGCAGAGATAGGGGGTGGAACACTGAAGCTTTCTTT
TRBJ2-7	TRBV28	TRBD1	NA	CASSDRGRGEQYF	TGTGCCAGCAGTGACAGGGGGCGGGGCGAGCAGTACTTC
TRBJ2-7	TRBV5-4	TRBD1	NA	CASREAGGYEQYF	TGTGCCAGCAGGGAGGCAGGGGGATACGAGCAGTACTTC
TRBJ2-7	TRBV6-5	TRBD2	few	CASSSGGGGSYEQYF	TGTGCCAGCAGTTCCGGCGGGGGGGGCTCCTACGAGCAGTACTTC
TRBJ2-7	TRBV9	TRBD1	NA	CASSRTGGYEQYF	TGTGCCAGCAGTCGGACAGGAGGCTACGAGCAGTACTTC
TRBJ2-6	TRBV9	NA	NA	CASSGVTGVSGANVLTF	TGTGCCAGCAGCGGGGTAACAGGTGTATCTGGGGCCAACGTCCTGACTTTC
TRBJ1-5	TRBV6-5	NA	NA	CASSRRGYSNQPQHF	TGTGCCAGCAGTCGGAGAGGTTATAGCAATCAGCCCCAGCATTTT
TRBJ1-3	TRBV6-5	NA	NA	CASGPLRAIYF	TGTGCCAGCGGACCGCTGCGGGCCATATATTTT
TRBJ1-5	TRBV19	NA	NA	CASLKNRVGDNWNQPQHF	TGTGCCAGTCTGAAGAACAGGGTAGGGGACAACTGGAATCAGCCCCAGCATTTT
TRBJ1-5	TRBV7-2	NA	NA	CASSFNRENQPQHF	TGTGCCAGCAGCTTCAACAGGGAGAATCAGCCCCAGCATTTT
TRBJ2-1	TRBV18	TRBD2	NA	CASSPRTSGGALEQFF	TGTGCCAGCTCACCGCGGACTAGCGGGGGGGCTTTGGAGCAGTTCTTC
TRBJ1-1	TRBV7-3	TRBD1	NA	CASSPQSGQATEAFF	TGTGCCAGCAGCCCCCAATCGGGACAGGCTACTGAAGCTTTCTTT
TRBJ1-1	TRBV25-1	NA	NA	CASSEWGGQNTEAFF	TGTGCCAGCAGTGAATGGGGAGGTCAGAACACTGAAGCTTTCTTT
TRBJ1-5	TRBV21-1	NA	NA	CASSCPLVRGQGLASQPQHF	TGTGCCAGCAGCTGTCCACTTGTCAGGGGACAGGGGCTTGCGAGCCAGCCCCAGCATTTT
TRBJ2-4	TRBV19	NA	NA	CASSIGGTALAKNIQYF	TGTGCCAGTAGTATAGGGGGGACTGCTCTAGCCAAAAACATTCAGTACTTC
TRBJ1-1	TRBV19	NA	NA	CASSVDRSNTEAFF	TGTGCCAGTAGTGTCGACAGATCGAACACTGAAGCTTTCTTT
TRBJ2-1	TRBV4-3	NA	NA	CASSQDNLGGTHNEQFF	TGCGCCAGCAGCCAAGATAACCTAGGGGGAACACACAATGAGCAGTTCTTC
TRBJ2-7	TRBV7-2	TRBD1	NA	CASSSRDRATYEQYF	TGTGCCAGCAGCTCCCGGGACAGGGCAACCTACGAGCAGTACTTC
TRBJ1-6	TRBV5-6	TRBD1	NA	CASSTDRGTSYNSPLHF	TGTGCCAGCAGCACCGACAGGGGAACGTCCTATAATTCACCCCTCCACTTT
TRBJ1-3	TRBV4-3	NA	NA	CASSQDLGRDSGNTIYF	TGCGCCAGCAGCCAAGATTTAGGCCGGGACTCTGGAAACACCATATATTTT
TRBJ2-1	TRBV7-3	TRBD2	NA	CASSRAGEAYNEQFF	TGTGCCAGCTCCCGCGCGGGGGAGGCTTACAATGAGCAGTTCTTC
TRBJ2-5	TRBV7-3	TRBD2	NA	CASSRAGGRETQYF	TGTGCCAGCAGCCGAGCGGGGGGGCGTGAGACCCAGTACTTC
TRBJ1-3	TRBV6-1	NA	NA	CASSGQINTIYF	TGTGCCAGCAGTGGGCAGATAAACACCATATATTTT
TRBJ2-7	TRBV7-2	TRBD2	NA	CASSGQRGAYEQYF	TGTGCCAGCAGCGGCCAGCGGGGGGCCTACGAGCAGTACTTC
TRBJ1-2	TRBV6-6	TRBD1	once	CASSLGTGGSYTF	TGTGCCAGCAGTCTCGGGACAGGGGGAAGCTACACCTTC
TRBJ2-7	TRBV7-8	NA	medium-sized	CASSPDLTYEQYF	TGTGCCAGCAGCCCAGATCTCACCTACGAGCAGTACTTC
TRBJ1-5	TRBV2	TRBD1	NA	CASSLTGTGQGPQHF	TGTGCCAGCAGTCTTACCGGGACAGGGCAAGGGCCCCAGCATTTT